This T cell receptor beta chain was observed in a study of cytomegalovirus exposure and HLA in healthy donors. This clone was seen more than once but under ten times. V gave up 0 bases and J gave up 5 bases, with 17 bases separating them. CDR1 and CDR2 (germline): SGHNT, YYREEE (reference sequence). This CDR3 is built from 16 residues. PCR primers comprised 60 Vbeta and 13 Jbeta primers. Using immunoSEQ multiplex PCR, the repertoire was profiled, and TCRdb retains in-frame clones only, with some absent. The repertoire holds 130,000 or so clones, about 77% seen once, with about 1.3% in the top ten. The V and J genes are TRBV5-4 and TRBJ1-2; D unresolved. The sequence came from a man in his fifties or sixties in good health and CMV-seronegative. Material for sequencing was PBMCs. CDR3 DNA sequence: TGTGCCAGCAGCTTGGCCAATTGGTGGGCAGATTATGGCTACACCTTC. Its protein is CASSLANWWADYGYTF.